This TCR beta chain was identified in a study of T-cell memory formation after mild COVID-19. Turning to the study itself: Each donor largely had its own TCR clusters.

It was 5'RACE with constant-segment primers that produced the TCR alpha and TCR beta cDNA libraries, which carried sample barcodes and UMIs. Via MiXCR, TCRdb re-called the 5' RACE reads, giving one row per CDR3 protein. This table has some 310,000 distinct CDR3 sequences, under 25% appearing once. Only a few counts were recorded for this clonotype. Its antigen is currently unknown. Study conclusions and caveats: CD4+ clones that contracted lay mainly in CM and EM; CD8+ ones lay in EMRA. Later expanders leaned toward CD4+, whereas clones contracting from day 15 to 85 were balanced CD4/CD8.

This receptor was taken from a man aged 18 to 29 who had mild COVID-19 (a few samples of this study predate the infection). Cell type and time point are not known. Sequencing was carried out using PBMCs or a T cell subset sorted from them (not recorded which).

The CDR3 nucleotides are TGTGCTAGTGGTTTGCCGGGTCAGCCCCAGCATTTT. Its translation: CASGLPGQPQHF. The gene calls are TRBV12-5 and TRBJ1-5; the D is unclear. Trimming cost V 2 bases and J 6 bases, with 5 bases left between them. The CDR3 totals 12 residues. The germline V gene encodes CDR1 LGHNT and CDR2 FRNRAP.